The rows below give T cell receptor beta chains drawn from one sample of a study of siplizumab effects on memory and regulatory T cells. TCRdb's copy holds only in-frame clones and misses some; the assay was immunoSEQ multiplex PCR. This table has some 100,000 clones, approximately 94% appearing once. The specimen was CD8+ T cells sorted from blood. All receptors come from a human donor in good health. The CDR3 runs from the conserved cysteine through the conserved F or W. D genes are given only for firm matches. Some rows mark clone size as missing; the rest say once, few, many or name a class of expanded clone.

v_gene: TRBV14; j_gene: TRBJ2-5; d_gene: .; abundance: .; CDR3nt: TGTGCCAGCAGCCGCTCGCGCGGGGAGACCCAGTACTTC; CDR3aa: CASSRSRGETQYF
v_gene: TRBV19; j_gene: TRBJ1-1; d_gene: .; abundance: .; CDR3nt: TGTGCCAGTAGTATACAGGGGAGCAACACTGAAGCTTTCTTT; CDR3aa: CASSIQGSNTEAFF
v_gene: TRBV11-2; j_gene: TRBJ2-2; d_gene: .; abundance: .; CDR3nt: TGTGCCAGCAGCTTACGGAATACCGGGGAGCTGTTTTTT; CDR3aa: CASSLRNTGELFF
v_gene: TRBV27; j_gene: TRBJ2-6; d_gene: .; abundance: .; CDR3nt: TGTGCCAGCAGGTCGACTCAAGGTCTTACTGGGGCCAACGTCCTGACTTTC; CDR3aa: CASRSTQGLTGANVLTF
v_gene: TRBV25-1; j_gene: TRBJ1-1; d_gene: .; abundance: .; CDR3nt: TGTGCCAGCAGTGCGGCGAGGATGAACACTGAAGCTTTCTTT; CDR3aa: CASSAARMNTEAFF
v_gene: TRBV30; j_gene: TRBJ1-5; d_gene: .; abundance: .; CDR3nt: TGTGCCTGGAGTGCAATCTTTGGGAGCTTGGAGCCCCAGCATTTT; CDR3aa: CAWSAIFGSLEPQHF
v_gene: TRBV5-4; j_gene: TRBJ2-1; d_gene: TRBD2; abundance: .; CDR3nt: TGTGCCAGCAGTCCGACTAGCGGGAGTGAATACAATGAGCAGTTCTTC; CDR3aa: CASSPTSGSEYNEQFF
v_gene: TRBV13; j_gene: TRBJ1-2; d_gene: TRBD1; abundance: .; CDR3nt: TGTGCCAGCAGCCCGGGACAGGGCGACTATGGCTACACCTTC; CDR3aa: CASSPGQGDYGYTF
v_gene: TRBV19; j_gene: TRBJ2-7; d_gene: TRBD2; abundance: .; CDR3nt: TGTGCCAGTAGTCCGGGACTAGCGAGGTCCTACGAGCAGTACTTC; CDR3aa: CASSPGLARSYEQYF
v_gene: TRBV10-3; j_gene: TRBJ1-2; d_gene: .; abundance: .; CDR3nt: TGTGCCATCAGTAGCCCCGCGGCCGGGACGGATGGCTACACCTTC; CDR3aa: CAISSPAAGTDGYTF
v_gene: TRBV30; j_gene: TRBJ1-5; d_gene: .; abundance: once; CDR3nt: TGTGCCTGGAGTGAGGTGTCGAGCAATCAGCCCCAGCATTTT; CDR3aa: CAWSEVSSNQPQHF
v_gene: TRBV4-2; j_gene: TRBJ2-5; d_gene: TRBD2; abundance: .; CDR3nt: TGTGCCAGCAGCCAAGTCCAAGCGGGGACGTCTGGGGGGACCCAGTACTTC; CDR3aa: CASSQVQAGTSGGTQYF
v_gene: TRBV19; j_gene: TRBJ1-5; d_gene: .; abundance: few; CDR3nt: TGTGCCAGTAGTATCGGGAGTCAGCCCCAGCATTTT; CDR3aa: CASSIGSQPQHF
v_gene: TRBV6-1; j_gene: TRBJ1-5; d_gene: .; abundance: .; CDR3nt: TGTGCCAGCAGTGTACAGGGATATAGCAATCAGCCCCAGCATTTT; CDR3aa: CASSVQGYSNQPQHF
v_gene: TRBV27; j_gene: TRBJ2-1; d_gene: .; abundance: .; CDR3nt: TGTGCCAGCAGTTTAAACCCCTACAATGAGCAGTTCTTC; CDR3aa: CASSLNPYNEQFF
v_gene: TRBV9; j_gene: TRBJ1-6; d_gene: .; abundance: .; CDR3nt: TGTGCCAGCAGCGACAATAATTCACCCCTCCACTTT; CDR3aa: CASSDNNSPLHF
v_gene: TRBV27; j_gene: TRBJ1-2; d_gene: .; abundance: few; CDR3nt: TGTGCCCAGCGGGGTGGCTACACCTTC; CDR3aa: CAQRGGYTF
v_gene: TRBV5-1; j_gene: TRBJ2-7; d_gene: TRBD2; abundance: .; CDR3nt: TGCGCCAGCAGCAATACTAGCGGATTTTACGAGCAGTACTTC; CDR3aa: CASSNTSGFYEQYF
v_gene: TRBV29-1; j_gene: TRBJ1-1; d_gene: .; abundance: .; CDR3nt: TGCAGCGTGTATACTGGCGGGGAACAAACTGAAGCTTTCTTT; CDR3aa: CSVYTGGEQTEAFF
v_gene: TRBV9; j_gene: TRBJ1-1; d_gene: .; abundance: .; CDR3nt: TGTGCCAGCAGCCCCCTCCAGCCGAACACTGAAGCTTTCTTT; CDR3aa: CASSPLQPNTEAFF
v_gene: TRBV25-1; j_gene: TRBJ2-7; d_gene: .; abundance: .; CDR3nt: TGTGCCAGCATTGGGGACGGAAACTACGAGCAGTACTTC; CDR3aa: CASIGDGNYEQYF